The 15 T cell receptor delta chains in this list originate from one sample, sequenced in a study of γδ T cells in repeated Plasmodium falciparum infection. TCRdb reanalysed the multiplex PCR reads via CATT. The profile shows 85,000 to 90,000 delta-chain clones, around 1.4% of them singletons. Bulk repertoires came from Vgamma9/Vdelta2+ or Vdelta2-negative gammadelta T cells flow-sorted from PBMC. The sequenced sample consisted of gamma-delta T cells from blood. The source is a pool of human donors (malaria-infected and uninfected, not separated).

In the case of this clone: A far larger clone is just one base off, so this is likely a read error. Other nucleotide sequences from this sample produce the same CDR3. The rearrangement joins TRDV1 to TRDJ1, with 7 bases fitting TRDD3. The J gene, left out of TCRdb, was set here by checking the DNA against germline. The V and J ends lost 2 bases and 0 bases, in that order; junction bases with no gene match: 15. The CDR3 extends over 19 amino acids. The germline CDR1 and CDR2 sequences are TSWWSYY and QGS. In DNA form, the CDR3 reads TGTGCTCTTGGGGAAACAGTACCCCGGGATACCGAGTACACCGATAAACTCATCTTT. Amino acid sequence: CALGETVPRDTEYTDKLIF.

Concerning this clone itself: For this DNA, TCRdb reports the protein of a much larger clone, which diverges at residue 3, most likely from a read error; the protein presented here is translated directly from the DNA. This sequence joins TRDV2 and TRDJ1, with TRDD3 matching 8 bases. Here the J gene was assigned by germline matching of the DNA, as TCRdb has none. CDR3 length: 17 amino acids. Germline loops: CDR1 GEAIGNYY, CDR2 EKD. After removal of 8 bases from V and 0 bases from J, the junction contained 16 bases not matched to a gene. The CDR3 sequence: CAYDLWGSRLYTDKLIF. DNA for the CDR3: TGTGCCTATGATCTCTGGGGGAGCCGTCTGTACACCGATAAACTCATCTTT.

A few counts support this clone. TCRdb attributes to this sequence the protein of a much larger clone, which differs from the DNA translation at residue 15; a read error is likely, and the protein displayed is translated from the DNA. This CDR3 reads CACDTLVLGDTRDTGKLIF. The CDR3, as DNA: TGTGCCTGTGACACCTTAGTACTGGGGGATACGCGGGACACCGGTAAACTCATCTTT. The chain is built from TRDV2 and TRDJ1; 13 nucleotides agree with TRDD3. CDR3 length equals 19 residues. Germline assignment: CDR1 GEAIGNYY and CDR2 EKD.

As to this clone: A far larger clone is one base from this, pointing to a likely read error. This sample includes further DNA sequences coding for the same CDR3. CDR3 amino acids: CALGEPATLGDPNTDKLIF. The CDR3 nucleotides are TGTGCTCTTGGGGAACCCGCCACCCTGGGAGATCCGAACACCGATAAACTCATCTTT. V usage is TRDV1 and J usage is TRDJ1; perhaps TRDD3 as D (5 bases). Here the J gene came from matching the DNA to germline, since TCRdb omits it. The CDR3 runs 19 residues. The V end lost 1 base, the J end lost 0 bases, and 21 bases lay between the germline ends. Germline V gene data show CDR1 as TSWWSYY and CDR2 as QGS.

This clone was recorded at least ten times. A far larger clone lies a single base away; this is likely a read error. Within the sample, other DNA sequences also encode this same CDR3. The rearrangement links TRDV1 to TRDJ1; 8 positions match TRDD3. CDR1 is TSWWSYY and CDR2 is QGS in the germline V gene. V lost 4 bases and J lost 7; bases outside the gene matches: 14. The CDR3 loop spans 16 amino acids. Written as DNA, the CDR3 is TGTGCTCTTGGGGCCAAGCCCATCGTACTGGGGGGTAAACTCATCTTT. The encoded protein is CALGAKPIVLGGKLIF.

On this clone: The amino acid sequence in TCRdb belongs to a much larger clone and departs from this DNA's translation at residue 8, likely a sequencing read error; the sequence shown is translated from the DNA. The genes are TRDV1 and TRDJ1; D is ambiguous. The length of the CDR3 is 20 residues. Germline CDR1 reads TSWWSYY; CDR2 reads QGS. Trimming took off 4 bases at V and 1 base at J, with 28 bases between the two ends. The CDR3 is CALGGHRKRARPLTTDKLIF. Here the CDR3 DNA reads TGTGCTCTTGGGGGGCACCGGAAAAGGGCTCGCCCACTAACCACCGATAAACTCATCTTT.

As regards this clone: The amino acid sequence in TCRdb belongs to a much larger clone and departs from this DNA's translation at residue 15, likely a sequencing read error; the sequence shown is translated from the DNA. The CDR3 sequence is CALGDLRPSRTYWGPPRVNTDKLIF. The CDR3 DNA is TGTGCTCTTGGGGACCTACGGCCTTCCCGAACCTACTGGGGGCCTCCCCGCGTGAACACCGATAAACTCATCTTT. The chain uses TRDV1 and TRDJ1; 8 bases line up with TRDD3. The CDR3 has 25 amino acids. The J segment lost 0 bases and the V segment lost 3 bases, leaving 33 bases of the junction unmatched. Germline V gene data show CDR1 as TSWWSYY and CDR2 as QGS.

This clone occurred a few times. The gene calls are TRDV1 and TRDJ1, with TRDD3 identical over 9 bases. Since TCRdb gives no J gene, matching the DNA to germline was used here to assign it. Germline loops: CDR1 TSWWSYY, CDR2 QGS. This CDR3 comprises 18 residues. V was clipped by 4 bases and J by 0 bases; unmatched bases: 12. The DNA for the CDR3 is TGTGCTCTTGGGGTTCCCCGGGGATACGCGAGATACACCGATAAACTCATCTTT. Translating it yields CALGVPRGYARYTDKLIF.

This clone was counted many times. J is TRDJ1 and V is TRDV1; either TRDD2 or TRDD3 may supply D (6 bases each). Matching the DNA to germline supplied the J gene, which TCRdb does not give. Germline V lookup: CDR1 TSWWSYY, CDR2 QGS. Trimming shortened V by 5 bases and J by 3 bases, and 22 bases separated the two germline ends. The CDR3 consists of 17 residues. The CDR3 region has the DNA TGTGCTCTTGGGAGGCCTTCCACGTACTCTGGGGCCGATAAACTCATCTTT. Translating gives CALGRPSTYSGADKLIF.

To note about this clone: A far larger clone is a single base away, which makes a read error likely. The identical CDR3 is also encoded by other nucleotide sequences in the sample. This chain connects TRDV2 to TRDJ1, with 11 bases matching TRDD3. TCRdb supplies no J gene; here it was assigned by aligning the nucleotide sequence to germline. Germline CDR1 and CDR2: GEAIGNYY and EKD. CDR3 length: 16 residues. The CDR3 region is CACDTLGDTSTDKLIF. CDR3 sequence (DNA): TGTGCCTGCGACACCCTGGGGGATACTTCCACCGATAAACTCATCTTT.

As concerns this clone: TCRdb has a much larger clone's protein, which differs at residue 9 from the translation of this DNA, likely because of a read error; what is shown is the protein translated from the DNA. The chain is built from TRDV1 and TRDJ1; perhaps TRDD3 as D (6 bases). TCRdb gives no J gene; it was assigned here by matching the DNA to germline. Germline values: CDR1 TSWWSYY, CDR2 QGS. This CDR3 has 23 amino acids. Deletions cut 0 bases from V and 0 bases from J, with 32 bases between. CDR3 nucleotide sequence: TGTGCTCTTGGGGAACTAGGGCCTCCCACCCGGTTGGGGGTAACGAGGTACACCGATAAACTCATCTTT. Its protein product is CALGELGPPTRLGVTRYTDKLIF.

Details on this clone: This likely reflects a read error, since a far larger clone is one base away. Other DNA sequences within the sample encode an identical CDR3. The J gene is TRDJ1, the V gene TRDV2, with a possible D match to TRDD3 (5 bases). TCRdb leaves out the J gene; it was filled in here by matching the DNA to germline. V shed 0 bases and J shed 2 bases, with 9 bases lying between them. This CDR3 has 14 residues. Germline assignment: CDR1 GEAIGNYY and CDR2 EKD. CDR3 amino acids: CACDTGMGTDKLIF. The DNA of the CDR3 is TGTGCCTGTGACACCGGAATGGGGACCGATAAACTCATCTTT.

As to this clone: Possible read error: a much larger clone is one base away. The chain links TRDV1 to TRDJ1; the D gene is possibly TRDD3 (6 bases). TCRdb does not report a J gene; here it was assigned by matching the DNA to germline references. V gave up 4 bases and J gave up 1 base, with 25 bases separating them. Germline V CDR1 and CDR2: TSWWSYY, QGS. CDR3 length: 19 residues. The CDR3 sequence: CALGGGLPTGGTCTDKLIF. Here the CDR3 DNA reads TGTGCTCTTGGGGGTGGGCTCCCCACGGGGGGGACTTGCACCGATAAACTCATCTTT.

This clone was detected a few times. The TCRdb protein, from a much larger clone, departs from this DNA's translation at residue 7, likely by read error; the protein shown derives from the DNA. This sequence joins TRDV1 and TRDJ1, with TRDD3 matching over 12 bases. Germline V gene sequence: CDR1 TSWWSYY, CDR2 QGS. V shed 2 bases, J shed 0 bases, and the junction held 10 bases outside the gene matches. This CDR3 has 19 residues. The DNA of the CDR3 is TGTGCTCTTGGGGAAGGTCAGATCTGGGGGATACGGTACACCGATAAACTCATCTTT. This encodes CALGEGQIWGIRYTDKLIF.

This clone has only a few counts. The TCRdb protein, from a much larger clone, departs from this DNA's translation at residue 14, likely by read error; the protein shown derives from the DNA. The CDR3 loop is CALGVPFHPHLLGGTGTDKLIF. The DNA for the CDR3 is TGTGCTCTTGGGGTCCCATTCCACCCCCACCTACTGGGGGGTACAGGCACCGATAAACTCATCTTT. The chain recombines TRDV1 with TRDJ1; 8 bases are shared with TRDD3. The J gene is not listed in TCRdb, so it was assigned here from a DNA match to germline. The CDR3 consists of 22 residues. Germline V gene data show CDR1 as TSWWSYY and CDR2 as QGS. V gave up 4 bases and J gave up 1 base; unmatched junction bases: 26.